This T cell receptor beta chain was captured by sequencing in a study of T cell repertoires in cytomegalovirus infection. Whole-study context: Shared public TCR beta signatures pointed to both CMV infection and a matching HLA type. Overall study results and limits: Dominant in the ex vivo response were TCR beta clonotypes restricted by HLA-C and specific for CMV.

Germline CDR1 reads LNHDA; CDR2 reads SQIVND (reference sequence). The CDR3 runs 13 residues. V trimming: 4 bases; J trimming: 8 bases; junction bases outside the gene matches: 4. TCRdb fed the reads into MiXCR, producing one record per CDR3 protein. The sample consists of under 850,000 distinct CDR3 sequences, roughly 36% of them appearing once. Regarding this clonotype: No antigen is known for it.

The chain employs TRBV19 and TRBJ2-1; 8 positions match TRBD1. The sequence was collected from a human donor in good health (CMV status not recorded). Some clones in this sample may be carry-over from other donors' samples. Material for sequencing was PBMCs. The CDR3 DNA reads as TGTGCCAGTAGTACCCGACAGGGGTATGAGCAGTTCTTC. It yields the protein CASSTRQGYEQFF.